Each of the 8 T cell receptor beta chains below was sequenced from the same sample in a study of regulatory T cells in long-lasting Graves disease. Building of the TCR beta libraries involved iRepertoire HTBI primers and Arm-PCR of CDR3 regions. TCRdb reanalysed the multiplex PCR reads using MiXCR and keeps one entry per CDR3 protein. The sample has a few hundred thousand distinct CDR3 sequences; 15% are singletons. Time point given: newly diagnosed GD, antithyroid drugs for less than 3 months. After RNA was extracted from PBMCs, the TCR library was made from it. Another study also made use of these data, one on T cells in Graves' hyperthyroidism and ophthalmopathy.

This specimen consisted of peripheral blood mononuclear cells (PBMCs), obtained at new diagnosis, from a patient treated with antithyroid drugs. These receptor sequences come from a woman in her thirties or forties with Graves disease.

This clonotype came up many times. The V call is TRBV28, the J call TRBJ1-5; no reliable D call. The V and J ends lost 3 bases and 7 bases respectively, with 13 bases between them. CDR1 is MDHEN and CDR2 is SYDVKM in the germline V gene. The CDR3 extends over 14 amino acids. The CDR3 loop is CASSFYQVRQPQHF. In nucleotides, the CDR3 is TGTGCCAGCAGTTTCTATCAGGTGCGACAGCCCCAGCATTTT.

About this clonotype itself: With a much larger clone just one base away, this may be a read error. The chain has TRBV30 and TRBJ1-2; no definite D call. The CDR3 totals 12 residues. Germline CDR1 and CDR2: GTSNPN and SVGIG (reference sequence). This CDR3 is CAWSGLDYGCTF. The CDR3 coding sequence is TGTGCCTGGAGTGGATTGGACTATGGCTGCACCTTC.

This clonotype was counted ten times or more. The rearrangement links TRBV11-2 to TRBJ2-7, with D unresolved. Germline CDR1 SGHAT, CDR2 FQNNGV. CDR3 length: 15 amino acids. Trimming pared 3 bases from V and 4 bases from J, leaving 16 bases between. CDR3 amino acids: CASSFNKPITYEQYF. The CDR3 DNA reads as TGTGCCAGCAGCTTTAACAAGCCTATAACTTACGAGCAGTACTTC.

This clonotype was counted ten times or more. The chain combines TRBV11-2 with TRBJ2-7; 10 nucleotides agree with TRBD1. The length of the CDR3 is 15 residues. Trimming removed 8 bases from V and 4 bases from J; junction bases left unmatched: 11. Germline CDR1 SGHAT, CDR2 FQNNGV. CDR3 residues: CASGPGDRGFYEQYF. As DNA, the CDR3 is TGTGCCAGCGGGCCTGGGGACAGGGGTTTTTACGAGCAGTACTTC. Full variable domain (remainder filled in from reference TRBV11-2 and TRBJ2-7): EAGVAQSPRYKIIEKRQSVAFWCNPISGHATLYWYQQILGQGPKLLIQFQNNGVVDDSQLPKDRFSAERLKGVDSTLKIQPAKLEDSAVYLCASGPGDRGFYEQYFGPGTRLTVT.

This clonotype was recorded many times. This chain joins TRBV28 and TRBJ2-5, with D tentatively TRBD2 (5 bases). CDR1 and CDR2 from the germline V gene are MDHEN and SYDVKM. V lost 6 bases and J lost 1, with 12 bases in between. This CDR3 spans 14 amino acids. The CDR3 protein is CASRGSGGQETQYF. In DNA form, the CDR3 reads TGTGCCAGCAGGGGTTCTGGAGGCCAAGAGACCCAGTACTTC.

The V call is TRBV11-2, the J call TRBJ2-7, with TRBD2 matching over 13 bases. The V and J ends lost 2 bases and 3 bases, in that order; junction bases with no gene match: 4. Germline V gives CDR1 SGHAT, CDR2 FQNNGV. The length of the CDR3 is 16 residues. Here the CDR3 reads CASSLPGLAGVYEQYF. DNA for the CDR3: TGTGCCAGCAGCTTACCCGGACTAGCGGGAGTCTACGAGCAGTACTTC.

This clonotype was detected many times. The chain couples TRBV7-9 to TRBJ1-1; TRBD1 matches 11 bases. The junction had 5 bases not matched to a gene; V was cut back by 0 bases and J by 5 bases. Germline loops: CDR1 SEHNR, CDR2 FQNEAQ (reference sequence). The CDR3 consists of 16 residues. The CDR3: CASSLAGQGGRTEAFF. CDR3 nucleotide sequence: TGTGCCAGCAGCTTAGCGGGACAGGGGGGGAGGACTGAAGCTTTCTTT.

This rearrangement joins TRBV4-2 to TRBJ2-1; 11 positions agree with TRBD2. The germline gives CDR1 LGHNA, CDR2 YNFKEQ. CDR3 size: 18 residues. V lost 2 bases and J lost 4; bases outside the gene matches: 10. In DNA, the CDR3 is TGTGCCAGCAGCCAAAGCCTAGCGGGAGGCATCTTGTACAATGAGCAGTTCTTC. Translation gives CASSQSLAGGILYNEQFF.